This entry lists 20 T cell receptor beta chains sequenced from one sample in a study of cytomegalovirus exposure and HLA in healthy donors. The PCR contained 60 Vbeta and 13 Jbeta primers. TCRdb's table, derived via immunoSEQ multiplex PCR, lists solely in-frame clones and lacks some. The top ten hold less than 2% of the sample, which has 150,000 to 200,000 clones, 70% to 80% seen once. The specimen sequenced was PBMCs. These TCRs come from a man in his forties or fifties in good health and CMV-seronegative.

The V and J genes are TRBV5-6 and TRBJ1-1, with D unclear. V was shortened by 0 bases and J by 3 bases, with 9 bases between the two germline ends. Germline-derived CDR1 and CDR2 are SGHDT and YYEEEE. The CDR3 runs 14 residues. CDR3 nucleotide sequence: TGTGCCAGCAGCTTGGACAGAGCCTACACTGAAGCTTTCTTT. This sequence encodes CASSLDRAYTEAFF.

CDR3 protein: CASSRTRNTGELFF. The CDR3 DNA sequence: TGTGCCAGCAGCCGTACTAGAAACACCGGGGAGCTGTTTTTT. The rearrangement joins TRBV11-3 to TRBJ2-2; possibly TRBD2 for D (5 bases). Trimming left V 5 bases short and J 2 bases short, with 9 bases between. The germline gives CDR1 SGHNT, CDR2 YENEEA. This CDR3 comprises 14 residues.

The chain uses TRBV7-2 and TRBJ2-7, with 12 bases identical to TRBD1. Looked up from germline, CDR1 is SGHTA and CDR2 is FQGNSA. This CDR3 comprises 15 residues. Trimming at V came to 5 bases and at J to 2 bases, leaving 4 bases not matched to a gene. The CDR3 is CASSVRDRGPYEQYF. The CDR3 nucleotides are TGTGCCAGCAGCGTCCGGGACAGGGGGCCCTACGAGCAGTACTTC.

This clone was seen just once. Additional DNA sequences in this sample encode the identical CDR3. This chain links TRBV27 with TRBJ2-7; 11 bases align to TRBD1. The CDR3 totals 15 residues. Looked up from germline, CDR1 is MNHEY and CDR2 is SMNVEV (reference sequence). V lost 5 bases and J lost 1; bases outside the gene matches: 4. CDR3 in DNA: TGTGCCAGCAGTCCCGGGACAGGGGGATCCTACGAGCAGTACTTC. Translated, it gives CASSPGTGGSYEQYF.

The chain employs TRBV11-2 and TRBJ1-2; TRBD1 aligns across 8 bases. Germline CDR1 reads SGHAT; CDR2 reads FQNNGV. The V gene end was trimmed by 1 base and the J gene end by 8 bases; junction bases not matched to a gene: 3. The CDR3 consists of 13 residues. CDR3 sequence reads: CASSLVDRDGYTF. The CDR3 DNA follows: TGTGCCAGCAGCTTAGTGGACAGGGACGGCTACACCTTC.

This clone occurred once. The chain is built from TRBV6-1 and TRBJ1-5; 7 bases agree with TRBD1. The ends lost 6 bases at V and 4 bases at J; junction bases unmatched: 3. The CDR3 is 13 residues long. The germline CDR1 and CDR2 sequences are MNHNS and SASEGT. The CDR3 reads CASRLQGNQPQHF. DNA for the CDR3: TGTGCCAGCAGATTACAGGGGAATCAGCCCCAGCATTTT.

The rearrangement joins TRBV20-1 to TRBJ2-7; 7 bases map to TRBD2. The CDR3 has 11 residues. Germline CDR1 DFQATT, CDR2 SNEGSKA (reference sequence). The V segment lost 7 bases and the J segment 6 bases; nucleotides outside the gene matches: 6. The CDR3 DNA sequence: TGCAGTGGGCGGGAGAAACGCGAGCAGTACTTC. Translated: CSGREKREQYF.

The rearrangement links TRBV5-6 to TRBJ2-7; 9 nucleotides line up with TRBD2. The CDR3 runs to 16 residues. The V gene end was trimmed by 5 bases and the J gene end by 4 bases; junction bases not matched to a gene: 13. The germline gives CDR1 SGHDT, CDR2 YYEEEE. CDR3 sequence (DNA): TGTGCCAGCAGTTTGTGGATGCTAGCGGGATCGTACGAGCAGTACGTC. Translated, it gives CASSLWMLAGSYEQYV.

The CDR3 spells CASSYGPNNEQFF. DNA of the CDR3: TGTGCCAGCAGTTACGGGCCGAACAATGAGCAGTTCTTC. The chain couples TRBV6-5 to TRBJ2-1; no definite D call. CDR1 and CDR2 (germline): MNHEY, SVGAGI. The CDR3 consists of 13 residues. V shed 2 bases and J shed 5 bases, with 7 bases lying between them.

The gene calls are TRBV27 and TRBJ2-3; 7 positions match TRBD1. CDR3 length equals 14 residues. J gave up 6 bases and V 3 bases, and 6 bases lay outside the gene matches. Germline V CDR1 and CDR2: MNHEY, SMNVEV (reference sequence). This CDR3 is CASSFPDRMDTQYF. The CDR3 nucleotides are TGTGCCAGCAGTTTCCCGGACAGGATGGATACGCAGTATTTT.

The genes are TRBV10-3 and TRBJ2-7, with D tentatively TRBD2 (7 bases). The V gene's germline CDR1 is ENHRY and CDR2 SYGVKD. The CDR3 totals 16 residues. Trimming took off 1 base at V and 4 bases at J, with 17 bases between the two ends. CDR3 in amino acids: CAISEWGGRERYEQYF. CDR3 sequence (DNA): TGTGCCATCAGTGAGTGGGGGGGGCGGGAGAGGTACGAGCAGTACTTC.

The CDR3 region has the DNA TGTGCCAGCAGTTGGCGACAGGGGGTAAGTCAGCCCCAGCATTTT. It encodes CASSWRQGVSQPQHF. The chain combines TRBV28 with TRBJ1-5; 9 nucleotides align to TRBD1. Germline CDR1 reads MDHEN; CDR2 reads SYDVKM. With V trimmed by 4 bases and J by 6 bases, 7 bases remained unmatched. The CDR3 has 15 amino acids.

In this sample, this clone turned up a few times. An end of the junction does not agree with germline; a read error may underlie this. The rearrangement joins TRBV27 to TRBJ2-4; D may be TRBD2 (5 bases). The germline gives CDR1 MNHEY, CDR2 SMNVEV (reference sequence). The CDR3 runs to 16 residues. The CDR3 spells CASSSRPGEGANSQYF. The CDR3 DNA sequence: TGTGCCAGCAGTTCGAGGCCAGGTGAGGGCGCCAACAGTCAGTACTTC.

This chain connects TRBV9 to TRBJ2-2; possibly TRBD2 for D (5 bases). The CDR3 runs 12 residues. Germline-derived CDR1 and CDR2 are SGDLS and YYNGEE. Deletions cut 7 bases from V and 1 base from J, with 5 bases between. CDR3 amino acids: CASAGNTGELFF. DNA of the CDR3: TGTGCCAGCGCGGGGAACACCGGGGAGCTGTTTTTT.

The chain is built from TRBV4-2 and TRBJ2-3; 13 bases are shared with TRBD2. The CDR3 is 16 amino acids. Losses at the gene ends were 5 bases for V and 2 bases for J; bases not matched to a gene: 4. CDR1 and CDR2 from the germline V gene are LGHNA and YNFKEQ. Here the CDR3 reads CASSSGTSGTTDTQYF. For the CDR3, the DNA is TGTGCCAGCAGCTCGGGGACTAGCGGGACCACAGATACGCAGTATTTT.

The CDR3 DNA sequence: TGCAGCATACCGGACAGGAGTTTGCCCAGTGGCTACACCTTC. This gives the protein CSIPDRSLPSGYTF. The rearrangement links TRBV29-1 to TRBJ1-2, with TRBD1 matching over 7 bases. The J segment lost 7 bases and the V segment lost 8 bases, leaving 16 bases of the junction unmatched. Germline CDR1 SQVTM, CDR2 ANQGSEA. The CDR3 spans 14 residues.

This chain uses TRBV7-2 with TRBJ1-2; 8 bases fit TRBD1. This CDR3 spans 13 amino acids. Germline V lookup: CDR1 SGHTA, CDR2 FQGNSA. V trimming: 1 base; J trimming: 6 bases; junction bases outside the gene matches: 1. In DNA, the CDR3 is TGTGCCAGCAGCTTAGACAGGGGGGATGGCTACACCTTC. Translation gives CASSLDRGDGYTF.

The V and J genes are TRBV5-1 and TRBJ2-1, with TRBD2 matching 9 bases. From germline, CDR1 is SGHRS and CDR2 YFSETQ. V gave up 4 bases and J gave up 7 bases; unmatched junction bases: 6. CDR3 length: 14 residues. Here the CDR3 DNA reads TGCGCCAGCAGCGCGCTAGCGGGAAGGAATGAGCAGTTCTTC. It encodes CASSALAGRNEQFF.

The chain recombines TRBV5-1 with TRBJ2-1; 11 bases are a match to TRBD2. V lost 5 bases to trimming and J lost 9 bases; unmatched junction nucleotides: 10. Germline lookup yields CDR1 SGHRS and CDR2 YFSETQ. The CDR3 has 15 residues. CDR3 coding DNA: TGCGCCAGCAGAGCCACTAGCGGGAGTAGGGGTGAGCAGTTCTTC. Its translation is CASRATSGSRGEQFF.

The chain carries TRBV5-4 and TRBJ1-1; 9 bases match TRBD1. The germline V gene encodes CDR1 SGHNT and CDR2 YYREEE (reference sequence). This CDR3 spans 15 amino acids. The V gene end was trimmed by 4 bases and the J gene end by 4 bases; junction bases not matched to a gene: 8. Here the CDR3 DNA reads TGTGCCAGCAGCGCGGACAGGGGCCGGGGCACTGAAGCTTTCTTT. Encoded protein: CASSADRGRGTEAFF.